Here is one T cell receptor beta chain with its context. Its specificity is unknown. The V gene's germline CDR1 is SQVTM and CDR2 ANQGSEA. Unmatched junction bases numbered 6, after V lost 4 bases and J lost 4 bases. The CDR3 covers 14 residues. Treatment indicated: approximately nine-day PBMC culture with coronavirus spike peptide pools or control peptides (ViraFEST assay). Sequence data for DNA of cultured CD4+ T cells were generated by the Oncomine TCR Beta short-read assay. TCRdb re-called the PCR reads through MiXCR, storing one row per CDR3 protein. The data hold 13,000 or so distinct CDR3 sequences, with around 27% observed a single time. This specimen belongs to a study of vaccination and CD4 T cells after COVID-19. Findings and limits, study-wide: Convalescent patients displayed spike mono-reactivity in 304 of 307 vaccine-specific clones.

The V gene is TRBV29-1, the J gene TRBJ2-3; 9 nucleotides align to TRBD1. The TCR comes from a human donor who received a COVID-19 vaccine. Sequencing was performed on CD4+ T cells from blood, cultured in vitro, taken before SARS-CoV-2 vaccination. DNA of the CDR3: TGCAGCGTTGTTGGGGACAGGGACCCAGATACGCAGTATTTT. It is translated as CSVVGDRDPDTQYF.